What follows are 6 T cell receptor beta chains derived from one specimen sequenced in a study of T cell changes during pregnancy in multiple sclerosis. The data were produced by immunoSEQ multiplex PCR, yet TCRdb's version contains in-frame clones alone and is incomplete. Of over 50,000 clones listed, 80% to 95% are singletons. Sequenced material: peripheral blood, taken in the first trimester of pregnancy. These receptors came from a female donor with multiple sclerosis, enrolled in a pregnancy study.

The gene calls are TRBV4-3 and TRBJ2-3; tentative D call: TRBD2 (6 bases). The CDR3 spans 15 residues. The germline V and J ends were trimmed by 1 base and 3 bases, with 11 bases remaining between them. Germline CDR1 reads LGHNA; CDR2 reads YSLEER. The CDR3 region has the DNA TGCGCCAGCAGCCAAGGGCAGGGACTTACAGATACGCAGTATTTT. It translates to CASSQGQGLTDTQYF.

This chain uses TRBV27 with TRBJ1-2; TRBD1 agrees at 7 bases. The CDR3 extends over 14 amino acids. V trimming: 7 bases; J trimming: 6 bases; junction bases outside the gene matches: 11. In germline, CDR1 is MNHEY, CDR2 SMNVEV (reference sequence). CDR3 residues: CASMSRQGWHGYTF. For the CDR3, the DNA is TGTGCCAGCATGTCACGACAGGGATGGCATGGCTACACCTTC.

The chain employs TRBV29-1 and TRBJ2-1, with TRBD2 identical over 9 bases. CDR1 is SQVTM and CDR2 is ANQGSEA in the germline V gene. The CDR3 loop spans 12 amino acids. The junction had 2 bases not matched to a gene; V was cut back by 7 bases and J by 4 bases. The CDR3 is CSAGLAYNEQFF. The CDR3 region has the DNA TGCAGCGCGGGACTAGCTTACAATGAGCAGTTCTTC.

CDR3 in DNA: TGCGCCAGCAGCTCAATTCCCTCCTACGAGCAGTACTTC. It is translated as CASSSIPSYEQYF. The chain couples TRBV5-1 to TRBJ2-7, with no clear D. There are 13 residues in the CDR3. The V end lost 3 bases, the J end lost 0 bases, and 7 bases lay between the germline ends. CDR1 and CDR2 (germline): SGHRS, YFSETQ.

The genes are TRBV7-2 and TRBJ2-1; 9 bases fit TRBD2. The CDR3 length is 16 residues. Trimming took 5 bases from V and 3 from J; bases not matched to a gene: 8. Germline values: CDR1 SGHTA, CDR2 FQGNSA. The CDR3 loop is CASSPRLAELYNEQFF. CDR3 nucleotide sequence: TGTGCCAGCAGCCCCCGACTAGCGGAACTCTACAATGAGCAGTTCTTC.

The chain has TRBV10-3 and TRBJ1-1; D is undetermined. Trimming cost V 1 base and J 3 bases, with 6 bases left between them. This CDR3 is 13 amino acids long. The germline CDR1 and CDR2 sequences are ENHRY and SYGVKD. CDR3 DNA: TGTGCCATCAGTGAGTGGGAGGACACTGAAGCTTTCTTT. Protein sequence: CAISEWEDTEAFF.